The source of this TCR beta chain is a study of Graves' ophthalmopathy and Graves' hyperthyroidism. Across the whole study: There was a collection of peripheral blood at initial diagnosis, before any treatment. Overall study findings and caveats: Blood was where most expanded thyroid clonotypes above 0.001 frequency also turned up.

This clonotype was counted ten times or more. Its specificity is not known. Additional autoimmune diseases, uncontrolled infections, pregnancy or lactation disqualified patients. RNA transcripts yielded amplified TCR beta CDR3 regions. After a first-round RT-PCR with HTBI primers, a second-round multiplex PCR was run. From the multiplex PCR reads, TCRdb called clonotypes with MiXCR, one entry per CDR3 protein. This sample has 230,000 or so distinct CDR3 sequences; roughly 50% occur once, and the top ten carry around 43%. Sample: peripheral blood. This TCR derives from an adult man with Graves' ophthalmopathy.

CDR3 sequence (DNA): TGCAGCGTGGCGGACACAGGGGATGGCTACACCTTC. Translating it yields CSVADTGDGYTF. This rearrangement joins TRBV29-1 to TRBJ1-2, with 7 bases that match TRBD1. CDR1 and CDR2 (germline): SQVTM, ANQGSEA. The CDR3 is made up of 12 amino acids. V shed 6 bases and J 6 bases; nucleotides not matched to a gene: 7. The variable domain in full, with the rest retrieved from reference TRBV29-1 and TRBJ1-2, is SAVISQKPSRDICQRGTSLTIQCQVDSQVTMMFWYRQQPGQSLTLIATANQGSEATYESGFVIDKFPISRPNLTFSTLTVSNMSPEDSSIYLCSVADTGDGYTFGSGTRLTVV.